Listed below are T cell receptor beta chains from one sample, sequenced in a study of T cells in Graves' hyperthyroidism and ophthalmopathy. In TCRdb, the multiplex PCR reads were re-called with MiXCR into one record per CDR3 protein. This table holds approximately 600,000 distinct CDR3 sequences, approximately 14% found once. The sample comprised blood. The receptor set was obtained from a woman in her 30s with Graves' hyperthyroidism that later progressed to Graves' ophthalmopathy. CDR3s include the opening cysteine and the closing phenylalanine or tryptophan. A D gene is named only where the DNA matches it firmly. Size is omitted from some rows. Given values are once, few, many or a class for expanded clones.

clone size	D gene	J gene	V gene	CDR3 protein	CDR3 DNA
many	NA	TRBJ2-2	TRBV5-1	CASRGDASNTGELFF	TGCGCCAGCAGGGGGGACGCCTCGAACACCGGGGAGCTGTTTTTT
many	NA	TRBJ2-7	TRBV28	CASSMMSWKAYEQYF	TGTGCCAGCAGCATGATGAGCTGGAAAGCCTACGAGCAGTACTTC
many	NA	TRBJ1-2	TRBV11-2	CASSPGGGQGIYGYTF	TGTGCCAGCAGCCCGGGGGGAGGCCAGGGGATTTATGGCTACACCTTC
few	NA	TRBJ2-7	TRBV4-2	CASSQDLGEQYF	TGTGCCAGCAGCCAAGATCTTGGGGAGCAGTACTTC
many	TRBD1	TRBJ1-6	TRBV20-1	CSARRDSTDSPLHF	TGCAGTGCTAGAAGGGACAGCACGGATTCGCCCCTCCACTTT
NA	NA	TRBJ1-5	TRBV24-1	CATSDTRVGQSNQPQHF	TGTGCCACCAGTGATACTAGGGTTGGGCAGAGCAATCAGCCCCAGCATTTT
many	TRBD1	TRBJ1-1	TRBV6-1	CANSHDRDTEAFF	TGTGCCAACAGTCATGACAGGGACACTGAAGCTTTCTTT
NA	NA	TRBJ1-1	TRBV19	CASSTGDSYEAFF	TGTGCCAGTAGTACGGGGGATTCGTATGAAGCTTTCTTT
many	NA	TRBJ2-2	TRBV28	CASSFPGPTGELFF	TGTGCCAGCAGTTTTCCAGGGCCCACCGGGGAGCTGTTTTTT
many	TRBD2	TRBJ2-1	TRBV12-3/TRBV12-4	CASSLMWTSGNYEQFF	TGTGCCAGCAGTTTGATGTGGACTAGCGGGAACTATGAGCAGTTCTTC
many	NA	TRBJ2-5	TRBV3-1	CASSQMTQETQYF	TGTGCCAGCAGCCAAATGACTCAAGAGACCCAGTACTTC
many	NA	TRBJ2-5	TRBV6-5	CASSYGKGGQETQYF	TGTGCCAGCAGTTACGGCAAAGGGGGCCAAGAGACCCAGTACTTC
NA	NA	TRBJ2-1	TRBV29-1	CSVDPRDYNEQFF	TGCAGCGTTGACCCGCGGGACTACAATGAGCAGTTCTTC
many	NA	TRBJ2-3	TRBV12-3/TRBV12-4	CASSFSYSPDTQYF	TGTGCCAGCAGTTTTAGTTACAGCCCAGATACGCAGTATTTT
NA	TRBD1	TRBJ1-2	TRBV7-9	CASSLDPGTVYGYTF	TGTGCCAGCAGCTTAGACCCCGGGACAGTCTATGGCTACACCTTC
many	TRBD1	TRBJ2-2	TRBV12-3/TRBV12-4	CASSTPGTANTGELFF	TGTGCCAGCAGTACACCTGGGACAGCGAACACCGGGGAGCTGTTTTTT
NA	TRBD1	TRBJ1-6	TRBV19	CASSIIGTGNSPLHF	TGTGCCAGTAGTATAATTGGGACAGGGAATTCACCCCTCCACTTT
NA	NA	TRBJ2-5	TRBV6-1	CASSAGPLIETQYF	TGTGCCAGCAGTGCGGGGCCCCTCATAGAGACCCAGTACTTC